The clone carrying this T cell receptor (beta chain) was seen many times. What it recognizes is unknown. The entry originates in a study of T cells after yellow fever vaccination. Study-wide results and limits: Booster samples showed a return of most primary-vaccination clones (about 97% CD4, about 88% CD8).

The CDR3 extends over 15 amino acids. V lost 1 base and J lost 0, with 8 bases in between. Germline V gene lookup returns CDR1 SGHTA and CDR2 FQGNSA. TCRdb redid the calling of the 5' RACE reads with MiXCR, one entry per CDR3 protein. Altogether around 400,000 distinct CDR3 sequences are present, 11% being singletons, with the ten largest covering around 20%. The material sequenced was PBMCs, taken on the day of the first yellow fever vaccination. This clonotype originated in a man aged 18 to 29 who received the YFV17D yellow fever vaccine. The V and J genes are TRBV7-2 and TRBJ2-3, with D uncertain. CDR3 coding DNA: TGTGCCAGCAGCTTAGAGGGCCCGAGCACAGATACGCAGTATTTT. Protein sequence: CASSLEGPSTDTQYF.